This entry lists 4 T cell receptor beta chains sequenced from one sample in a study of blood T cell repertoires in COVID-19. TCRdb's table, derived via immunoSEQ multiplex PCR, lists solely in-frame clones and lacks some. Among 200,000 to 300,000 clones listed, more than 75% were seen once. Specimen: peripheral blood. These receptor sequences come from a woman of 80 years or more with COVID-19, enrolled during active disease.

This chain links TRBV6-2 or TRBV6-3 with TRBJ1-6; D unresolved. The V gene lost 5 bases and the J gene lost 12 bases, with 11 bases spanning the gap. The CDR3 runs to 12 residues. The germline V gene has CDR1 MNHEY and CDR2 SVGEGT. The chain's CDR3 is CASSAPGEPLHF. The DNA for the CDR3 is TGTGCCAGCAGTGCACCTGGAGAACCCCTCCACTTT.

V is TRBV7-2 and J is TRBJ2-6; D is unresolved. The V end lost 6 bases, the J end lost 4 bases, and 16 bases lay between the germline ends. CDR3 length: 16 amino acids. Germline-derived CDR1 and CDR2 are SGHTA and FQGNSA. The CDR3 sequence is CASSSSYSRGANVLTF. DNA of the CDR3: TGTGCCAGCAGTTCTTCCTACTCCAGGGGGGCCAACGTCCTGACTTTC.

The V gene is TRBV7-8, the J gene TRBJ1-1; a possible D gene is TRBD1 (5 bases). The V gene lost 0 bases and the J gene lost 10 bases, with 12 bases spanning the gap. CDR3 size: 13 residues. Germline V gene lookup returns CDR1 SGHVS and CDR2 FQNEAQ. Written as DNA, the CDR3 is TGTGCCAGCAGCTTAGCGGAGGGGTGGGGAGCTTTCTTT. Amino acids: CASSLAEGWGAFF.

V gene TRBV6-5 combines with J gene TRBJ2-7, with 8 bases aligning to TRBD1. Germline values: CDR1 MNHEY, CDR2 SVGAGI. After removal of 6 bases from V and 2 bases from J, the junction contained 6 bases not matched to a gene. The CDR3 has 14 residues. Here the CDR3 reads CASRTGENAYEQYF. CDR3 in DNA: TGTGCCAGCAGGACAGGGGAGAATGCCTACGAGCAGTACTTC.